A single T cell receptor beta chain is shown here with its context. The V and J ends lost 3 bases and 2 bases respectively, with 11 bases between them. Germline lookup yields CDR1 LNHDA and CDR2 SQIVND (reference sequence). CDR3 length: 14 residues. The data belong to a study of radiation and T cells in renal cell carcinoma. The repertoire was sequenced with immunoSEQ multiplex PCR; TCRdb's copy has only in-frame clones and lacks some. The profile shows 100,000 to 150,000 clones, about four fifths of them singletons. The time point: blood 2 weeks post-SBRT. Treatment: 15 Gy SBRT to primary tumor, nephrectomy 4 weeks later.

This chain uses TRBV19 with TRBJ2-7, with D perhaps assigned TRBD1 or TRBD2 (5 bases each). The starting material was blood, obtained from a patient whose treatment included radiotherapy and nephrectomy. The clonotype comes from a man aged 45-65 years with renal cell carcinoma. Written as DNA, the CDR3 is TGTGCCAGTAGTATGGGGACCGCCACCTACGAGCAGTACTTC. Translation gives CASSMGTATYEQYF.